These T cell receptor beta chains were read from a single sample in a study of cytomegalovirus exposure and HLA in healthy donors. Data came from immunoSEQ multiplex PCR; TCRdb stores just in-frame clones and leaves some out. The top ten hold around 6% of the sample, which has 150,000 to 200,000 clones, less than 85% seen once. The sequencing input was PBMCs. The receptors come from a man in his forties or fifties in good health and CMV-seronegative. Each CDR3 is given with its conserved first and last residue. D genes are given only for firm matches. Expanded clones get a size class; other rows say once, few or many, or leave the size out.

CDR3aa: CAWSSGDEQFF
CDR3nt: TGTGCCTGGAGTAGCGGGGATGAGCAGTTCTTC
abundance: NA
len: 11
j_gene: TRBJ2-1
v_gene: TRBV30
d_gene: TRBD2

CDR3aa: CASSPQGRDRGTGELFF
CDR3nt: TGTGCCAGCTCACCCCAAGGCCGGGACAGGGGAACCGGGGAGCTGTTTTTT
abundance: NA
len: 17
j_gene: TRBJ2-2
v_gene: TRBV18
d_gene: TRBD1

CDR3aa: CASSLASGGTEAFF
CDR3nt: TGCGCCAGCAGCTTGGCCTCGGGGGGCACTGAAGCTTTCTTT
abundance: NA
len: 14
j_gene: TRBJ1-1
v_gene: TRBV5-1
d_gene: NA

CDR3aa: CASRTGTASYEQYF
CDR3nt: TGTGCCAGCAGAACCGGGACAGCCTCCTACGAGCAGTACTTC
abundance: NA
len: 14
j_gene: TRBJ2-7
v_gene: TRBV6-5
d_gene: TRBD1

CDR3aa: CATRPDRGPWDEQYF
CDR3nt: TGTGCCACTCGACCGGACAGGGGCCCTTGGGACGAGCAGTACTTC
abundance: once
len: 15
j_gene: TRBJ2-7
v_gene: TRBV19
d_gene: TRBD1

CDR3aa: CASKVQGDTEAFF
CDR3nt: TGTGCCAGTAAGGTACAGGGAGACACTGAAGCTTTCTTT
abundance: NA
len: 13
j_gene: TRBJ1-1
v_gene: TRBV19
d_gene: NA

CDR3aa: CATSSVARLDMNTEAFF
CDR3nt: TGTGCCACCAGCAGCGTCGCCAGGCTTGACATGAACACTGAAGCTTTCTTT
abundance: once
len: 17
j_gene: TRBJ1-1
v_gene: TRBV15
d_gene: NA

CDR3aa: CASSLTGSYGYTF
CDR3nt: TGTGCCAGCAGCTTAACAGGGAGCTATGGCTACACCTTC
abundance: few
len: 13
j_gene: TRBJ1-2
v_gene: TRBV11-2
d_gene: NA

CDR3aa: CASSQVSGRARDTQYF
CDR3nt: TGTGCCAGCAGCCAAGTTAGCGGGAGGGCGAGAGATACGCAGTATTTT
abundance: NA
len: 16
j_gene: TRBJ2-3
v_gene: TRBV14
d_gene: TRBD2

CDR3aa: CASSYRGSHQPQHF
CDR3nt: TGTGCCAGCAGTTACCGGGGGTCCCATCAGCCCCAGCATTTT
abundance: NA
len: 14
j_gene: TRBJ1-5
v_gene: TRBV6-6
d_gene: NA

CDR3aa: CASRTGFQETQYF
CDR3nt: TGCGCCAGCAGGACCGGGTTCCAAGAGACCCAGTACTTC
abundance: NA
len: 13
j_gene: TRBJ2-5
v_gene: TRBV5-1
d_gene: NA

CDR3aa: CASSDRQGRYEQYF
CDR3nt: TGCGCCAGCAGTGATCGGCAGGGAAGGTACGAGCAGTACTTC
abundance: NA
len: 14
j_gene: TRBJ2-7
v_gene: TRBV10-2
d_gene: NA

CDR3aa: CATSRGQGDNEQFF
CDR3nt: TGTGCCACCAGCAGGGGACAGGGAGACAATGAGCAGTTCTTC
abundance: few
len: 14
j_gene: TRBJ2-1
v_gene: TRBV15
d_gene: TRBD1

CDR3aa: CSVEVQAMNTEAFF
CDR3nt: TGCAGCGTTGAAGTCCAGGCTATGAACACTGAAGCTTTCTTT
abundance: NA
len: 14
j_gene: TRBJ1-1
v_gene: TRBV29-1
d_gene: NA

CDR3aa: CASSYSVAGRAYEQYF
CDR3nt: TGTGCCAGCAGTTACTCGGTGGCAGGGAGGGCCTACGAGCAGTACTTC
abundance: NA
len: 16
j_gene: TRBJ2-7
v_gene: TRBV6-5
d_gene: TRBD2

CDR3aa: CASSLVQGTIYEQYF
CDR3nt: TGTGCCAGCAGCTTAGTACAGGGAACTATCTACGAGCAGTACTTC
abundance: NA
len: 15
j_gene: TRBJ2-7
v_gene: TRBV7-8
d_gene: NA

CDR3aa: CASTVGAGDTGELFF
CDR3nt: TGTGCCAGTACAGTGGGGGCTGGTGACACCGGGGAGCTGTTTTTT
abundance: NA
len: 15
j_gene: TRBJ2-2
v_gene: TRBV7-9
d_gene: NA

CDR3aa: CASRSTGVSYEQYF
CDR3nt: TGTGCCAGCAGGTCCACAGGGGTCTCCTACGAGCAGTACTTC
abundance: NA
len: 14
j_gene: TRBJ2-7
v_gene: TRBV2
d_gene: TRBD1

CDR3aa: CASSPPTGMETQYF
CDR3nt: TGTGCCAGCTCACCACCGACAGGGATGGAGACCCAGTACTTC
abundance: NA
len: 14
j_gene: TRBJ2-5
v_gene: TRBV18
d_gene: TRBD1

CDR3aa: CASSYSLAGGAGTQYF
CDR3nt: TGTGCCAGCAGTTACTCTCTAGCGGGGGGTGCGGGGACCCAGTACTTC
abundance: NA
len: 16
j_gene: TRBJ2-5
v_gene: TRBV6-5
d_gene: TRBD2

CDR3aa: CASSLDGLAGGLPYF
CDR3nt: TGTGCCAGCAGCTTGGACGGACTAGCGGGAGGGTTACCGTATTTT
abundance: NA
len: 15
j_gene: TRBJ2-3
v_gene: TRBV5-4
d_gene: TRBD2

CDR3aa: CAWSWSSGVNEQFF
CDR3nt: TGTGCCTGGAGTTGGTCTAGCGGGGTCAATGAGCAGTTCTTC
abundance: NA
len: 14
j_gene: TRBJ2-1
v_gene: TRBV30
d_gene: TRBD2